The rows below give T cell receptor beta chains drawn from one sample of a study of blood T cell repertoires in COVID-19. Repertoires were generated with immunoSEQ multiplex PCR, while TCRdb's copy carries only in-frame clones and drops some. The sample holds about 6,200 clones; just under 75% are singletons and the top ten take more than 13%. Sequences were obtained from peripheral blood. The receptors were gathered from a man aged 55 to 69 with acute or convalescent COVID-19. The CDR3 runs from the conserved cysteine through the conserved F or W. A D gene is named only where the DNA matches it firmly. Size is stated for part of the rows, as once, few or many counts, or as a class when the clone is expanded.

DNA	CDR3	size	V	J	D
TGTGCCAGCTCACCAGTCGCGAGAAACACTGAAGCTTTCTTT	CASSPVARNTEAFF	.	TRBV18	TRBJ1-1	.
TGTGCCAGTAGTATCGAGGTTTCCGGGGTGGGCTACGAGCAGTACTTC	CASSIEVSGVGYEQYF	.	TRBV19	TRBJ2-7	.
TGTGCCAGCAGCGGACTTTCTCGTGAAAAACTGTTTTTT	CASSGLSREKLFF	few	TRBV5-5	TRBJ1-4	.
TGTGCCAGCAGTTGGGACGGGACTAGCGGGGTGCATGAGCAGTTCTTC	CASSWDGTSGVHEQFF	.	TRBV6-2/TRBV6-3	TRBJ2-1	TRBD2
TGTGCCAGCTCACCCGACAGGCCGGACACCGGGGAGCTGTTTTTT	CASSPDRPDTGELFF	.	TRBV18	TRBJ2-2	.
TGTGCCAGAAGCCGGACTATCGAGCAGTACTTC	CARSRTIEQYF	few	TRBV5-3	TRBJ2-7	.
TGTGCCAGCAGCTCGGGTTGGGGGGTTGGCAATGAGCAGTTCTTC	CASSSGWGVGNEQFF	.	TRBV5-6	TRBJ2-1	.
TGTGCCAGCTCACCACCGTTTCCCTCGAGCGGCTTAAGCTCCTACAATGAGCAGTTCTTC	CASSPPFPSSGLSSYNEQFF	few	TRBV18	TRBJ2-1	.
TGTGCCAGCAGCCCGGGCGGACTAAATGAAAAACTGTTTTTT	CASSPGGLNEKLFF	.	TRBV9	TRBJ1-4	.
TGTGCCAGCAGCGTAGCTACGAGTTCGGCGGCGCAGTATTTT	CASSVATSSAAQYF	few	TRBV9	TRBJ2-3	.
TGTGCCAGCAGCGTGGACAGGGGACATAATAGCAATCAGCCCCAGCATTTT	CASSVDRGHNSNQPQHF	.	TRBV7-8	TRBJ1-5	TRBD1
TGTGCCAGCAGCTCAGGACAGGGGGCAGGGGAGACCCAGTACTTC	CASSSGQGAGETQYF	.	TRBV7-2	TRBJ2-5	TRBD1
TGTGCCTGGAGTGCCCCGGGACAGGCCTACGAGCAGTACTTC	CAWSAPGQAYEQYF	.	TRBV30	TRBJ2-7	TRBD1
TGTGCCAGCAGCGTTCTAGCGGGGGACTCCTACGAGCAGTACTTC	CASSVLAGDSYEQYF	.	TRBV7-6	TRBJ2-7	TRBD2
TGTGCCAGCAGTTACTCGGGGGCTAGCTCCTACAATGAGCAGTTCTTC	CASSYSGASSYNEQFF	.	TRBV6-5	TRBJ2-1	.
TGCGCCAGCAGTGAGATGAGGCAGCCCCAGCATTTT	CASSEMRQPQHF	.	TRBV10-2	TRBJ1-5	.
TGCGCCAGCAGCCGCGGGTTAAAAGCTGAAGCTTTCTTT	CASSRGLKAEAFF	.	TRBV5-1	TRBJ1-1	.
TGCAGTGCTAGTACTCGGGACAGGAGAAACACAGATACGCAGTATTTT	CSASTRDRRNTDTQYF	.	TRBV20-1	TRBJ2-3	TRBD1
TGTGCCAGCAGCGTAGGCGGGGGGCAGGGAGATACGCAGTATTTT	CASSVGGGQGDTQYF	.	TRBV9	TRBJ2-3	TRBD2
TGCGCCAGCAGCTTGAGCAACTCTGGAAACACCATATATTTT	CASSLSNSGNTIYF	.	TRBV5-1	TRBJ1-3	.
TGCGCCAGCAGCAAGGGACTAGCGGGACCAGATACGCAGTATTTT	CASSKGLAGPDTQYF	few	TRBV5-1	TRBJ2-3	TRBD2
TGCGCCAGCAAGATCCTAGCGGGGGTAACCTACGAGCAGTACTTC	CASKILAGVTYEQYF	.	TRBV5-1	TRBJ2-7	TRBD2
TGTGCCAGCAGCTTGGGGCTACCCTTCGATGAGCAGTTCTTC	CASSLGLPFDEQFF	.	TRBV7-2	TRBJ2-1	.
TGTGCCAGCAGCGTCGTACTAGCGGGGGCCTTCTCCTACAATGAGCAGTTCTTC	CASSVVLAGAFSYNEQFF	.	TRBV9	TRBJ2-1	TRBD2
TGTGCCAGCAGCGTAGCTTCGGATTCACCCCTCCACTTT	CASSVASDSPLHF	.	TRBV9	TRBJ1-6	.
TGTGCCTGGAGTGCACACAGGGAGCAGTACTTC	CAWSAHREQYF	.	TRBV30	TRBJ2-7	.
TGTGCCAGCAGCTTAAGAACGGGGGAGACCCAGTACTTC	CASSLRTGETQYF	.	TRBV5-6	TRBJ2-5	.
TGCGCCAGCAGCTTGGTGGGGACAGGGGGGAGGACTGAAGCTTTCTTT	CASSLVGTGGRTEAFF	.	TRBV5-1	TRBJ1-1	TRBD1
TGTGCCAGCAGCAAGGGACAGGGGATCAACGAGCAGTACTTC	CASSKGQGINEQYF	.	TRBV5-4	TRBJ2-7	TRBD1
TGTGCCAGCTCACGGGACAGGGGCGATGAGCAGTTCTTC	CASSRDRGDEQFF	.	TRBV18	TRBJ2-1	TRBD1
TGTGCCAGCAGCCAAGGATCGCCGGCCCAGTACTTC	CASSQGSPAQYF	.	TRBV3-1/TRBV3-2	TRBJ2-5	.
TGTGCCAGCAGCTTATCGTTTAGACAGGGGGCATTCCACGAGCAGTACTTC	CASSLSFRQGAFHEQYF	.	TRBV7-2	TRBJ2-7	TRBD1
TGTGCCAGCAGCTCCGGACTAGAGACCTACGAGCAGTACTTC	CASSSGLETYEQYF	few	TRBV5-6	TRBJ2-7	TRBD2
TGTGCCAGCAGTGAGACTAGAAACCAAGAGACCCAGTACTTC	CASSETRNQETQYF	.	TRBV2	TRBJ2-5	.
TGCGCCAGCAGTCAAGAGCGGTCGGAGCTCTATGGCTACACCTTC	CASSQERSELYGYTF	.	TRBV23-1	TRBJ1-2	.
TGTGCCAGCAGCAAATCCGACAATGAGCAGTTCTTC	CASSKSDNEQFF	once	TRBV7-9	TRBJ2-1	.
TGTGCCAGCAGAACGGGTCAGGGGCCCTACGAGCAGTACTTC	CASRTGQGPYEQYF	.	TRBV7-2	TRBJ2-7	.
TGCGCCAGCACTCAGGGGGGCCCTAACTATGGCTACACCTTC	CASTQGGPNYGYTF	.	TRBV5-1	TRBJ1-2	TRBD1
TGTGCCAGCAGTTACCCAACTTCACAGCTTTCTGGCTACACCTTC	CASSYPTSQLSGYTF	few	TRBV6-5	TRBJ1-2	.
TGTGCTAGCAGCCCGGGACTAGCCAGCACAGATACGCAGTATTTT	CASSPGLASTDTQYF	.	TRBV7-7	TRBJ2-3	TRBD2
TGTGCCACCCAGGGACAGGGATTCGGCTACACCTTC	CATQGQGFGYTF	few	TRBV27	TRBJ1-2	TRBD1
TGTGCCAGCAGCACCTCGGACAGGTACGACGAGCAGTACTTC	CASSTSDRYDEQYF	.	TRBV11-2	TRBJ2-7	TRBD1